This is a list of T cell receptor beta chains from one sample in a study of naive and memory T cell subsets. A single record per CDR3 protein comes from TCRdb applying MiXCR to the UMI-ligation and nested PCR reads. The sample includes under 150,000 distinct CDR3 sequences, 15% to 25% of them seen just once. Sequencing input: naive CD8+ T cells from blood. The receptors were sampled from a human donor in good health. CDR3s include the opening cysteine and the closing phenylalanine or tryptophan. D genes are given only for firm matches. Size is stated for part of the rows, as once, few or many counts, or as a class when the clone is expanded.

D gene: NA; V gene: TRBV20-1; J gene: TRBJ2-1; clone size: few; CDR3 DNA: TGCAGTGCTAGAGGCCAGTCTCCATACAATGAGCAGTTCTTC; CDR3 protein: CSARGQSPYNEQFF
D gene: NA; V gene: TRBV11-2; J gene: TRBJ2-2; clone size: few; CDR3 DNA: TGTGCCAGCAGCTTAGAGGGGACCGGGGAGCTGTTTTTT; CDR3 protein: CASSLEGTGELFF
D gene: TRBD1; V gene: TRBV11-2; J gene: TRBJ2-1; clone size: few; CDR3 DNA: TGTGCCAGCAAGGCAGGGGGCGATTTGAACTACAATGAGCAGTTCTTC; CDR3 protein: CASKAGGDLNYNEQFF
D gene: TRBD2; V gene: TRBV19; J gene: TRBJ2-2; clone size: NA; CDR3 DNA: TGTGCCAGTAGCCTAGCGGCCGACTACCTCACCGGGGAGCTGTTTTTT; CDR3 protein: CASSLAADYLTGELFF
D gene: NA; V gene: TRBV14; J gene: TRBJ2-1; clone size: NA; CDR3 DNA: TGTGCCAGCAGCTCCGAGAGGGTTGAGAAATTCTTC; CDR3 protein: CASSSERVEKFF
D gene: TRBD1; V gene: TRBV4-1; J gene: TRBJ1-2; clone size: NA; CDR3 DNA: TGCGCCAGCAGCCAGGTGACAGGGGGCGATGGCTACACCTTC; CDR3 protein: CASSQVTGGDGYTF
D gene: NA; V gene: TRBV7-9; J gene: TRBJ1-1; clone size: few; CDR3 DNA: TGTGCCAGCAGCGGCAACAGGGAAGCAGCTTTCTTT; CDR3 protein: CASSGNREAAFF
D gene: TRBD1; V gene: TRBV5-1; J gene: TRBJ1-2; clone size: NA; CDR3 DNA: TGCGCCAGCAGCTTGGAACGAGGGGGCGACGATGGCTACACCTTC; CDR3 protein: CASSLERGGDDGYTF
D gene: NA; V gene: TRBV20-1; J gene: TRBJ2-1; clone size: few; CDR3 DNA: TGCAGTGCTAAACTAGCCCTAGTCAATGGACCAGTGGGCAATGAGCAGTTCTTC; CDR3 protein: CSAKLALVNGPVGNEQFF
D gene: TRBD1; V gene: TRBV28; J gene: TRBJ1-5; clone size: NA; CDR3 DNA: TGTGCCAGCAGTTTATTGGGGACAGGGTGGTTTGGGCAGCCCCAGCATTTT; CDR3 protein: CASSLLGTGWFGQPQHF
D gene: TRBD2; V gene: TRBV28; J gene: TRBJ2-5; clone size: NA; CDR3 DNA: TGTGCCAGCATGGAATTAGCGGGAAGTATCGAGACCCAGTACTTC; CDR3 protein: CASMELAGSIETQYF
D gene: NA; V gene: TRBV14; J gene: TRBJ2-2; clone size: NA; CDR3 DNA: TGTGCCAGCAGCCAAGATCCGACACTGGACACCGGGGAGCTGTTTTTT; CDR3 protein: CASSQDPTLDTGELFF
D gene: NA; V gene: TRBV2; J gene: TRBJ1-4; clone size: few; CDR3 DNA: TGTGCCAGCAGTGAAGTAGGAGGGGATGGTGAAAAACTGTTTTTT; CDR3 protein: CASSEVGGDGEKLFF
D gene: NA; V gene: TRBV4-1; J gene: TRBJ2-7; clone size: NA; CDR3 DNA: TGCGCCAGCAGCCAGGGATCGGTGCAGTACTTC; CDR3 protein: CASSQGSVQYF
D gene: NA; V gene: TRBV29-1; J gene: TRBJ2-1; clone size: few; CDR3 DNA: TGCAGCGACCGGGACGATCGGAATGAGCAGTTCTTC; CDR3 protein: CSDRDDRNEQFF
D gene: TRBD1; V gene: TRBV11-2; J gene: TRBJ1-1; clone size: NA; CDR3 DNA: TGTGCCAGCAGCTTCGTTATACACAGGGGAGTCCAGAACACTGAAGCTTTCTTT; CDR3 protein: CASSFVIHRGVQNTEAFF